This T cell receptor beta chain was sequenced in a study of T cell repertoires in cytomegalovirus infection (dated by TCRdb to between 2018 and 2021). With regard to the full study: Donor HLA type was relevant to the analysis, because carriage of CMV infection together with the matching HLA type was indicated by public TCR beta signatures.

The run used an Illumina HiSeq 1500. TCRdb trimmed public reads at Q25 via fastp, called clones via MiXCR and kept in-frame beta chains. Here each entry gathers all rows of one CDR3 protein and keeps the most common genes and DNA. Across this sample there are 450,000 to 650,000 distinct CDR3 sequences, with around a quarter seen only once. About 12% of the sample is taken by the ten largest. Ends trimmed: V by 6 bases, J by 3 bases; bases unmatched to a gene: 11. The CDR1 and CDR2 encoded by the germline V gene are MNHEY and SVGEGT. The CDR3 covers 15 residues, taking in both the cysteine and the phenylalanine. Only the CDR3 part of the read is kept: 45 bases, read in frame from the first base. General conclusions and limits of the study: In the ex vivo response, HLA-C-restricted CMV-specific TCR beta clonotypes were dominant, and in two of eight donors the single most frequent clonotype came from this HLA-C-restricted group. Cumulative frequency of public TCR beta family members discriminated carriers of CMV infection plus the relevant HLA type in this cohort and an independent 352-donor cohort.

For this clonotype: The clone's antigen remains unknown. No much larger clone is present one base from it, and per-base qualities are unavailable.

This receptor was identified in a human donor in good health (CMV status not recorded). Some clones in this sample may be carry-over from other donors' samples. The rearranged chain carries TRBV6-2 or TRBV6-3 and TRBJ2-7; 7 of the junction bases match TRBD2. Sequenced input: PBMCs. The CDR3 reads CASRNLLADNYEQYF. The DNA sequence is given as TGTGCCAGCAGGAACCTCCTAGCGGATAACTACGAGCAGTACTTC.